This T cell receptor beta chain was recorded in a study of blood T cell repertoires in COVID-19. Study summary: The United States, Italy and Spain were the sources of the acute and convalescent COVID-19 samples.

With V trimmed by 4 bases and J by 5 bases, 5 bases remained unmatched. This CDR3 comprises 14 residues. Looked up from germline, CDR1 is SGHRS and CDR2 is YFSETQ. About this clone: Other nucleotide sequences from this sample produce the same CDR3.

As originally analysed: Counts of nucleated cells, estimated from reference gene primer amplification, were obtained. Sequencing used immunoSEQ multiplex PCR; TCRdb keeps in-frame clones, though not all of them. Clone size and V and J calls were adopted from that table, with D and trimming inferred from the DNA. The table includes approximately 240,000 clones, 65% to 85% detected once. The sequence was obtained from a human donor in a cohort sampled during active COVID-19. The chain joins TRBV5-1 to TRBJ1-4, with 7 bases identical to TRBD1. The material sequenced was peripheral blood. CDR3 sequence: CASSPGTENEKLFF. The DNA for the CDR3 is TGCGCCAGCAGCCCTGGGACAGAGAATGAAAAACTGTTTTTT.